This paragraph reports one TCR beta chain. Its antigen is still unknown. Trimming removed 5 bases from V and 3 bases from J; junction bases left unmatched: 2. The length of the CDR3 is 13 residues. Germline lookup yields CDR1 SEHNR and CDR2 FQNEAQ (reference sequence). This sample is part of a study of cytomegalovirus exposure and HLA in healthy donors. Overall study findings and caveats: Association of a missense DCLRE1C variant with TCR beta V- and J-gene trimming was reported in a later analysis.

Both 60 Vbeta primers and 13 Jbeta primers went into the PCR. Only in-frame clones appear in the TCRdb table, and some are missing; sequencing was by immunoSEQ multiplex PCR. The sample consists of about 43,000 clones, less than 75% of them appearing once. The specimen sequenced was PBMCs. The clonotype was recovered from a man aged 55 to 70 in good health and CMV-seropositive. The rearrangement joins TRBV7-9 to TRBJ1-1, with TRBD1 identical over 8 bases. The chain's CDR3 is CASSPGGYTEAFF. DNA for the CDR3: TGTGCCAGCAGCCCAGGGGGCTACACTGAAGCTTTCTTT.